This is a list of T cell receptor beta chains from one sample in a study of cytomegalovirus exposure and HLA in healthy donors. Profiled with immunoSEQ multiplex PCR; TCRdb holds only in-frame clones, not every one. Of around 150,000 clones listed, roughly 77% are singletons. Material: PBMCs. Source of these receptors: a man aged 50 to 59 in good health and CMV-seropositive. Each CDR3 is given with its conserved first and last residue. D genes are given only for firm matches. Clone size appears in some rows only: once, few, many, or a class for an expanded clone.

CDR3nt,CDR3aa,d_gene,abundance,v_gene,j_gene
TGTGCCAGCTTTGACAGGGAGGACGGCTACACCTTC,CASFDREDGYTF,TRBD1,.,TRBV2,TRBJ1-2
TGCGCCAGCAGGCCAGCGACAGGGGACTATGGCTACACCTTC,CASRPATGDYGYTF,TRBD1,.,TRBV5-1,TRBJ1-2
TGTGCCAGCAGACGAGCACTCAACTCTGGAAACACCATATATTTT,CASRRALNSGNTIYF,.,.,TRBV28,TRBJ1-3
TGTGCCAGCCCCCCGCCGACAGGGTGGAATTCACCCCTCCACTTT,CASPPPTGWNSPLHF,TRBD1,.,TRBV28,TRBJ1-6
TGCGCCAGCAGCAGGGGGGGGGACGGAGAGACCCAGTACTTC,CASSRGGDGETQYF,.,.,TRBV5-1,TRBJ2-5
TGCGCCAGCAGCCAAGGGCAGGGCAATCAGCCCCAGCATTTT,CASSQGQGNQPQHF,.,.,TRBV4-1,TRBJ1-5
TGTGCCAGCAGCTCGAGCGGGGGCCCCTACGAGCAGTACTTC,CASSSSGGPYEQYF,TRBD2,few,TRBV7-9,TRBJ2-7
TGTGCCAGTAGTCTCGACAGGAGTGGTTTTAACGAGCAGTACTTC,CASSLDRSGFNEQYF,.,.,TRBV19,TRBJ2-7
TGTGCCAGCAGTCAGTCTGGCTATGGCTACACCTTC,CASSQSGYGYTF,.,.,TRBV25-1,TRBJ1-2
TGTGCCAGCAGGGGACAGGGGGCATGGCAGCCCCAGCATTTT,CASRGQGAWQPQHF,TRBD1,few,TRBV2,TRBJ1-5
TGTGCCAGCAGTTTACAGGGGGGATCTTCCTATGGCTACACCTTC,CASSLQGGSSYGYTF,TRBD1,.,TRBV6-5,TRBJ1-2
TGCAGCGTTAACCCCGGGACACCGACGAATGGCTACACCTTC,CSVNPGTPTNGYTF,.,.,TRBV29-1,TRBJ1-2
TGTGCCAGCAGCCAAGCAGGGGTTTTCCCAGATACGCAGTATTTT,CASSQAGVFPDTQYF,.,.,TRBV4-2,TRBJ2-3
TGTGCCAGCAGCATTGCGGACAGGGAAATTTTGGGCGAGCAGTACTTC,CASSIADREILGEQYF,TRBD1,.,TRBV7-2,TRBJ2-7
TGTGCCAGCAGTGAGTATGCGGGACTTACCACCGGGGAGCTGTTTTTT,CASSEYAGLTTGELFF,.,.,TRBV2,TRBJ2-2
TGTGCCAGTAGCGGGGTAGAGGCAGATACGCAGTATTTT,CASSGVEADTQYF,.,.,TRBV19,TRBJ2-3
TGTGCCAGCAGTCCCACAGCCAGGACAGGGTTTTATAATTCACCCCTCCACTTT,CASSPTARTGFYNSPLHF,TRBD1,.,TRBV25-1,TRBJ1-6
TGTGCCAGCAGTTATTTCGGGTCTGGGGCCAACGTCCTGACTTTC,CASSYFGSGANVLTF,.,.,TRBV6-6,TRBJ2-6
TGTGCCAGCAGCTTAGCTAGAGGTGTGACAGGGGGTTCGAACACTGAAGCTTTCTTT,CASSLARGVTGGSNTEAFF,TRBD1,.,TRBV7-2,TRBJ1-1
TGCGCCAGCAGTCCCACAGCGAGGGATGGGCAGTACTTC,CASSPTARDGQYF,.,.,TRBV10-1,TRBJ2-7
TGTGCCAGCAGCTTAGGACAGGGAGGCTCCTACGAGCAGTACTTC,CASSLGQGGSYEQYF,.,.,TRBV7-8,TRBJ2-7
TGTGCCAGCAGTTTGATCGAGGGACAGAACACCGGGGAGCTGTTTTTT,CASSLIEGQNTGELFF,.,.,TRBV28,TRBJ2-2